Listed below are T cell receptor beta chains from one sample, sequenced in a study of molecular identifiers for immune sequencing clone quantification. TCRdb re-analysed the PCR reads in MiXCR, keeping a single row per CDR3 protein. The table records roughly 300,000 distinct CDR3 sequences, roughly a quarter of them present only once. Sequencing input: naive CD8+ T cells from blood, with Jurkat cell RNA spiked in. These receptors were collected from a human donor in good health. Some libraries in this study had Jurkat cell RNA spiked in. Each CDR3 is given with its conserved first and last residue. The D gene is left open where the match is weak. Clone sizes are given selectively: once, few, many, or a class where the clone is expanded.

cdr3_nt: TGCAGCGTTGTTGATCCGTCGGGCTACACCTTC
cdr3_aa: CSVVDPSGYTF
j_call: TRBJ1-2
clone_size: many
v_call: TRBV29-1
d_call: NA

cdr3_nt: TGTGCCAGCAGTGACCCCTTTTACGAGCAGTACTTC
cdr3_aa: CASSDPFYEQYF
j_call: TRBJ2-7
clone_size: few
v_call: TRBV25-1
d_call: NA

cdr3_nt: TGTGCCAGCAGGACCCCGGGGGACTACGAGCAGTACTTC
cdr3_aa: CASRTPGDYEQYF
j_call: TRBJ2-7
clone_size: NA
v_call: TRBV27
d_call: NA

cdr3_nt: TGTGCCTGGAGTGTAACAGGGGATTTCCCCTACAATGAGCAGTTCTTC
cdr3_aa: CAWSVTGDFPYNEQFF
j_call: TRBJ2-1
clone_size: NA
v_call: TRBV30
d_call: TRBD1

cdr3_nt: TGTGCCAGCAGCCCGGCCCTTGGGGAGGTCTCCTACAATGAGCAGTTCTTC
cdr3_aa: CASSPALGEVSYNEQFF
j_call: TRBJ2-1
clone_size: few
v_call: TRBV11-2
d_call: NA

cdr3_nt: TGTGCCAGCAGCGTAGAGGGCGGGGTCACAGATACGCAGTATTTT
cdr3_aa: CASSVEGGVTDTQYF
j_call: TRBJ2-3
clone_size: NA
v_call: TRBV9
d_call: NA

cdr3_nt: TGCAGTGCTAGGGCCAGGAGGGGGAAAACTGCAACTAATGAAAAACTGTTTTTT
cdr3_aa: CSARARRGKTATNEKLFF
j_call: TRBJ1-4
clone_size: few
v_call: TRBV20-1
d_call: NA

cdr3_nt: TGTGCCAGCAGCTACGGGACTAGCGGGGGGAGCTCCTACGAGCAGTACTTC
cdr3_aa: CASSYGTSGGSSYEQYF
j_call: TRBJ2-7
clone_size: many
v_call: TRBV7-2
d_call: TRBD2

cdr3_nt: TGTGCCAGCAGGCCACAAGTAGGGGCCCCAGATACGCAGTATTTT
cdr3_aa: CASRPQVGAPDTQYF
j_call: TRBJ2-3
clone_size: few
v_call: TRBV3-1
d_call: NA

cdr3_nt: TGTGCCACCAGTGGATGGGCCGGGGAGCTGTTTTTT
cdr3_aa: CATSGWAGELFF
j_call: TRBJ2-2
clone_size: many
v_call: TRBV24-1
d_call: NA

cdr3_nt: TGTGCCAGCAGCCACCCCCCGGGACAGCTCACCTACGAGCAGTACTTC
cdr3_aa: CASSHPPGQLTYEQYF
j_call: TRBJ2-7
clone_size: few
v_call: TRBV28
d_call: TRBD1

cdr3_nt: TGCGCCAGCAGCCATGGGACTAGCGGCTACGAGCAGTACTTC
cdr3_aa: CASSHGTSGYEQYF
j_call: TRBJ2-7
clone_size: many
v_call: TRBV4-1
d_call: TRBD2

cdr3_nt: TGTGCCAGCAGCAACTCCGGGACAGACCGGGCGCACTTC
cdr3_aa: CASSNSGTDRAHF
j_call: TRBJ2-7
clone_size: NA
v_call: TRBV27
d_call: TRBD1

cdr3_nt: TGTGCCAGCAGTTTCGACAGGGGACATGGCACAGATACGCAGTATTTT
cdr3_aa: CASSFDRGHGTDTQYF
j_call: TRBJ2-3
clone_size: few
v_call: TRBV12-3/TRBV12-4
d_call: TRBD1

cdr3_nt: TGTGCCAGCAGCTTAGGGGACAGTCAGCCCCAGCATTTT
cdr3_aa: CASSLGDSQPQHF
j_call: TRBJ1-5
clone_size: few
v_call: TRBV11-2
d_call: TRBD1

cdr3_nt: TGTGCCAGCAGCCGGTACCGGGACAGCTCCTACGAGCAGTACTTC
cdr3_aa: CASSRYRDSSYEQYF
j_call: TRBJ2-7
clone_size: few
v_call: TRBV6-2/TRBV6-3
d_call: TRBD1